Below are 10 T cell receptor beta chains sequenced from a single sample in a study of blood T cell repertoires in COVID-19. Assay: immunoSEQ multiplex PCR; the TCRdb copy retains only in-frame clones and omits some. The table shows hundreds of thousands of clones, with roughly 80% occurring only once. The source material was peripheral blood. Receptor source: a middle-aged woman with active or convalescent COVID-19.

Written as DNA, the CDR3 is TGTGCCAGCAGCCAAAGGACATCCAACTATGGCTACACCTTC. Translation: CASSQRTSNYGYTF. The gene calls are TRBV7-3 and TRBJ1-2; possible D gene TRBD1, 5 bases. This CDR3 is built from 14 residues. Per the germline V gene, CDR1 is SGHTA and CDR2 is FQGTGA. With 5 bases removed from V and 2 bases from J, the gap between germline ends came to 12 bases.

The V and J genes are TRBV11-3 and TRBJ1-1; the match to TRBD1 covers 11 bases. V lost 4 bases and J lost 11; bases outside the gene matches: 6. The germline gives CDR1 SGHNT, CDR2 YENEEA. The CDR3 runs to 13 residues. The CDR3 reads CASSSWTGGEAFF. The CDR3 coding sequence is TGTGCCAGCAGCTCCTGGACAGGGGGCGAGGCTTTCTTT.

This clone was counted a few times. This chain uses TRBV6-1 with TRBJ1-5; D gene uncertain. Trimming shortened V by 2 bases and J by 8 bases, and 7 bases separated the two germline ends. The CDR3 has 12 amino acids. CDR1 MNHNS and CDR2 SASEGT come from the germline V gene. The CDR3 DNA reads as TGTGCCAGCAGTGAAATTGAGGAGCCCCAGCATTTT. Translated: CASSEIEEPQHF.

This clone was observed a few times. The chain recombines TRBV5-4 with TRBJ2-1, with TRBD2 identical over 7 bases. Germline CDR1 reads SGHNT; CDR2 reads YYREEE (reference sequence). The V segment lost 5 bases and the J segment 9 bases; nucleotides outside the gene matches: 11. The CDR3 sequence is 14 residues long. CDR3 coding DNA: TGTGCCAGCAGGGGGGGGGTCAGTTCATGTGAGCAGTTCTTC. Protein: CASRGGVSSCEQFF.

This clone was counted once. Other nucleotide sequences in the sample specify the same CDR3. The genes are TRBV5-4 and TRBJ1-2, with D tentatively TRBD1 (5 bases). CDR3 length: 13 residues. Per germline, CDR1 SGHNT and CDR2 YYREEE (reference sequence). Trimming stripped 4 bases from V and 1 base from J, with 8 bases between. The CDR3 nucleotides read TGTGCCAGCAGCCCGGGGGGTAACTATGGCTACACCTTC. The encoded protein is CASSPGGNYGYTF. Full variable domain (remainder filled in from reference TRBV5-4 and TRBJ1-2): ETGVTQSPTHLIKTRGQQVTLRCSSQSGHNTVSWYQQALGQGPQFIFQYYREEENGRGNFPPRFSGLQFPNYSSELNVNALELDDSALYLCASSPGGNYGYTFGSGTRLTVV.

V and J are TRBV25-1 and TRBJ1-2; D remains unclear. Trimming stripped 2 bases from V and 4 bases from J, with 8 bases between. CDR3 length: 13 amino acids. Germline V CDR1 and CDR2: MGHDK, SYGVNS. In DNA form, the CDR3 reads TGTGCCAGCAGTGAAGATGGGCGCTATGGCTACACCTTC. Translation: CASSEDGRYGYTF.

This chain uses TRBV7-3 with TRBJ2-5; 11 bases line up with TRBD2. The CDR3 extends over 16 amino acids. Trimming took 5 bases from V and 0 from J; bases not matched to a gene: 5. From germline, CDR1 is SGHTA and CDR2 FQGTGA. As DNA, the CDR3 is TGTGCCAGCAGCCTACGGGGACTAGCGGACCAAGAGACCCAGTACTTC. It yields the protein CASSLRGLADQETQYF.

This rearrangement joins TRBV6-6 to TRBJ1-5, with a tentative D call TRBD1 (6 bases). CDR3 length: 20 amino acids. V lost 6 bases to trimming and J lost 0 bases, with 27 bases between them. Germline V CDR1 and CDR2: MNHNY, SVGAGI (reference sequence). This chain's CDR3 is CASSVRRGGRAAYSNQPQHF. CDR3 in DNA: TGTGCCAGCAGCGTCCGGCGGGGGGGCCGCGCCGCTTATAGCAATCAGCCCCAGCATTTT.

This sequence joins TRBV30 and TRBJ1-2, with a tentative D call TRBD1 (5 bases). In germline, CDR1 is GTSNPN, CDR2 SVGIG (reference sequence). The germline V and J ends were trimmed by 8 bases and 6 bases, with 19 bases remaining between them. This CDR3 contains 13 residues. CDR3 sequence reads: CAAEAGGWNGYTF. Here the CDR3 DNA reads TGTGCCGCGGAGGCGGGGGGGTGGAATGGCTACACCTTC.

This clone was detected only a few times. Other DNA sequences in the sample encode the same CDR3. The chain couples TRBV5-1 to TRBJ2-1; 10 bases align to TRBD2. The CDR3 has 16 amino acids. The V gene end was trimmed by 1 base and the J gene end by 4 bases; junction bases not matched to a gene: 5. CDR1 and CDR2 (germline): SGHRS, YFSETQ. DNA of the CDR3: TGCGCCAGCAGCTTGCAGGCTAGCGGGGGTTACAATGAGCAGTTCTTC. Translating it yields CASSLQASGGYNEQFF.